This T cell receptor beta chain appears in the sequencing data of a study of blood T cells in healthy people across ages. This clonotype was counted only a few times. Its specificity is unknown. The V end was cut by 6 bases, the J end by 6 bases, with 14 bases between. The CDR3 length is 13 residues. Germline V gives CDR1 MNHEY, CDR2 SVGEGT. Then a second PCR, running roughly 6 to 12 cycles, was carried out with a sample-barcoded 5' primer and a J-beta primer mix. All cDNA molecules were each tagged by a template-switch adaptor with 12 random nucleotides. A single record per CDR3 protein comes from TCRdb applying MiXCR to the 5' RACE reads. Among over 550,000 distinct CDR3 sequences listed, under 30% were seen once. Broader study findings: Strong correlation existed between TCR beta diversity and naive T cell percentage. A greater number of naive CD4+ cells and higher diversity distinguished long-lived donors from aged donors.

The rearrangement joins TRBV6-2 or TRBV6-3 to TRBJ1-1; D might be TRBD1 (5 bases). The specimen sequenced was blood. This TCR came from a woman at least 80 years old in good health. The CDR3 reads CASSLWGGSEAFF. In nucleotides, the CDR3 is TGTGCCAGCAGCCTGTGGGGGGGTTCTGAAGCTTTCTTT.